This TCR beta chain was recovered during a study of T cells in Graves' hyperthyroidism and ophthalmopathy. This clonotype came up a few times. What it binds is not known. Regarding the study as a whole: Stable hyperthyroidism and ophthalmopathy were separated using 13 V-J signatures.

Germline values: CDR1 MNHNS, CDR2 SASEGT. Trimming shortened V by 6 bases and J by 3 bases, and 6 bases separated the two germline ends. The CDR3 sequence is 12 residues long. RNA transcripts gave rise to amplified TCR beta CDR3 regions. The HTBI primer set was used in a first-round RT-PCR of the TCR CDR3. One entry per CDR3 protein results from TCRdb running MiXCR on the multiplex PCR reads. Of about 320,000 distinct CDR3 sequences in the sample, about 15% are singletons; the top ten hold roughly a third. The TCR originated in a young man with Graves' hyperthyroidism. The chain links TRBV6-1 to TRBJ2-1; possible D gene TRBD1, 5 bases. The sequenced sample was blood. The chain's CDR3 is CASRGDYNEQFF. CDR3 bases: TGTGCCAGCAGAGGGGACTACAATGAGCAGTTCTTC.